These T cell receptor beta chains were read from a single sample in a study of blood T cell repertoires in COVID-19. TCRdb's copy holds only in-frame clones and misses some; the assay was immunoSEQ multiplex PCR. The sample records approximately 140,000 clones, roughly 79% being singletons. Specimen: peripheral blood. Receptors originate from a human donor with acute or convalescent COVID-19. The donor label of this sample is uncertain. The CDR3 runs from the conserved cysteine through the conserved F or W. A D gene is named only where the DNA matches it firmly. Where a row states a size, it is once, few, many or the class of an expanded clone; other rows omit it.

TRBJ2-5,TRBD2,NA,TRBV5-1,TGCGCCAGCAGTTACTCCGGGACTAAAGAGACCCAGTACTTC,CASSYSGTKETQYF
TRBJ2-3,TRBD1,NA,TRBV15,TGTGCCACCAGCAGAGGGGACAGGGTCACAGATACGCAGTATTTT,CATSRGDRVTDTQYF
TRBJ2-5,TRBD1,NA,TRBV6-6,TGTGCCAGCAGTTACGGGGGACAGCGGAGCCGGCCCCAGTACTTC,CASSYGGQRSRPQYF
TRBJ2-2,NA,NA,TRBV24-1,TGTGCCACCAGTGATCCCGGACTCACCGGGGAGCTGTTTTTT,CATSDPGLTGELFF
TRBJ1-4,NA,NA,TRBV7-9,TGTGCCAGCAGCTTAGATACAGGGTGGTATGAAAAACTGTTTTTT,CASSLDTGWYEKLFF
TRBJ1-2,TRBD1,once,TRBV5-1,TGCGCCAGCAGCAGGGAGGGGACAGGAAGGTATGGCTACACCTTC,CASSREGTGRYGYTF
TRBJ2-1,TRBD2,few,TRBV7-2,TGTGCCAGCAGCAAAGGGGGACTAGCGGGGGTGAAACAGTTCTTC,CASSKGGLAGVKQFF
TRBJ2-3,NA,NA,TRBV5-4,TGTGCCAGCAGCCTCTGGAGCGCAGATACGCAGTATTTT,CASSLWSADTQYF
TRBJ1-5,NA,once,TRBV10-2,TGCGCCAGCAGTGAGAGAGGGCGGAGTCAGCCCCAGCATTTT,CASSERGRSQPQHF
TRBJ1-5,NA,NA,TRBV24-1,TGTGCCACCAGTGTTTCGGACAGAGATAGCAATCAGCCCCAGCATTTT,CATSVSDRDSNQPQHF
TRBJ2-4,NA,once,TRBV2,TGTGCCAGCAGTTCACTGGGCTGGACTCTGAGAGAAAACATTCAGTACTTC,CASSSLGWTLRENIQYF
TRBJ1-1,NA,NA,TRBV7-9,TGTGCCAGCAGCTTAGGGTCCGGGGCTGAAGCTTTCTTT,CASSLGSGAEAFF
TRBJ1-4,NA,NA,TRBV18,TGTGCCAGCTCACATGACATGGGGGGGAATGAAAAACTGTTTTTT,CASSHDMGGNEKLFF
TRBJ1-2,TRBD1,NA,TRBV10-2,TGCGCCAGCAGTGAGTCGGGGGACAGGGGGAGATTCAACTATGGCTACACCTTC,CASSESGDRGRFNYGYTF
TRBJ2-7,NA,NA,TRBV6-6,TGTGCCAGCAGTGACGGACAGTGGCGAAAGGGGGAGCAGTACTTC,CASSDGQWRKGEQYF
TRBJ1-2,NA,NA,TRBV5-1,TGCGCCAGCAGCTTGGACACAAAATACAGGAACTATGGCTACACCTTC,CASSLDTKYRNYGYTF
TRBJ1-6,TRBD1,NA,TRBV5-1,TGCGCCAGCCGGGACAGTTTTAGTAATTCACCCCTCCACTTT,CASRDSFSNSPLHF
TRBJ1-4,NA,NA,TRBV12-3/TRBV12-4,TGTGCCAGCAGTTCCGGGACAATTGGAAAACTGTTTTTT,CASSSGTIGKLFF
TRBJ1-4,NA,NA,TRBV5-1,TGCGCCAGCAGCTTTCAGGGATCTGAAAAACTGTTTTTT,CASSFQGSEKLFF
TRBJ2-1,TRBD2,NA,TRBV4-1,TGCGCCAGCAGCCAAGACACGTTGGGTAGGCGGGGGGGCGGCTATGAGCAGTTCTTC,CASSQDTLGRRGGGYEQFF
TRBJ1-1,NA,NA,TRBV7-6,TGTGCCAGCAGCTTAGGGGAGGACACTGAAGCTTTCTTT,CASSLGEDTEAFF
TRBJ1-1,NA,NA,TRBV3-1/TRBV3-2,TGTGCCAGCAACCTACAGGGTAGTGGCACTGAAGCTTTCTTT,CASNLQGSGTEAFF
TRBJ1-1,NA,NA,TRBV12-5,TGTGCTAGTGGTCCCTCGGGTGGCGCTGAAGCTTTCTTT,CASGPSGGAEAFF
TRBJ1-1,TRBD1,NA,TRBV11-1,TGTGCCAGCAGCTTTACAGGGGTCACTGAAGCTTTCTTT,CASSFTGVTEAFF
TRBJ1-1,TRBD1,NA,TRBV2,TGTGCCAGCAGTGGAAGACAGGGGCGCATGAACACTGAAGCTTTCTTT,CASSGRQGRMNTEAFF
TRBJ1-5,TRBD1,NA,TRBV19,TGTGCCAGTAGTGAGCGAGGGGGCATGGGCAATCAGCCCCAGCATTTT,CASSERGGMGNQPQHF
TRBJ1-5,TRBD1,NA,TRBV19,TGTGCCAGTAGTATAGGACAGGGAGGCAATCAGCCCCAGCATTTT,CASSIGQGGNQPQHF
TRBJ2-2,NA,NA,TRBV10-3,TGTGCCATCAGCGGGCTGGCGGGGGCCACCACGGGGGAGCTGTTTTTT,CAISGLAGATTGELFF
TRBJ1-1,NA,NA,TRBV5-6,TGTGCCAGCAGCTACCTCGGAGGACACACTGAAGCTTTCTTT,CASSYLGGHTEAFF
TRBJ1-1,NA,NA,TRBV19,TGTGCCAGTAGTTCTCCCGGGATTGGAGCTTTCTTT,CASSSPGIGAFF
TRBJ1-2,TRBD1,NA,TRBV24-1,TGTGCCACTTCCCGGGACAGTAACTATGGCTACACCTTC,CATSRDSNYGYTF
TRBJ1-2,NA,few,TRBV5-1,TGCGCCAGCAGCTTTTCGGACAGCTATGGCTACACCTTC,CASSFSDSYGYTF
TRBJ1-6,TRBD1,NA,TRBV7-9,TGTGCCAGCAGCCCCCGACAGGGGGAGAATTCACCCCTCCACTTT,CASSPRQGENSPLHF
TRBJ1-6,TRBD1,NA,TRBV2,TGTGCCAGCAGTGTACAGGGGATGAATTCACCCCTCCACTTT,CASSVQGMNSPLHF
TRBJ2-5,NA,NA,TRBV7-7,TGTGCCAGCAGCTTAGACAGGTCAGAGACCCAGTACTTC,CASSLDRSETQYF
TRBJ2-3,NA,NA,TRBV11-2,TGTGCCAGCAGCTTAAGGCTCGGGTTAAAGTATTTT,CASSLRLGLKYF
TRBJ2-4,NA,few,TRBV29-1,TGCAGCGTTGAGGAATATGGAACAGGCAAAAACATTCAGTACTTC,CSVEEYGTGKNIQYF
TRBJ1-2,NA,NA,TRBV6-6,TGTGCCAGCAGTTATTTACAGGGTCATGGCTACACCTTC,CASSYLQGHGYTF
TRBJ1-2,TRBD1,few,TRBV14,TGTGCCAGCAGCGAAGGGGGCGCGAACTATGGCTACACCTTC,CASSEGGANYGYTF
TRBJ1-1,NA,NA,TRBV7-9,TGTGCCAGCAGCCGACTAGGGGTCACTGAAGCTTTCTTT,CASSRLGVTEAFF
TRBJ1-1,TRBD1,NA,TRBV25-1,TGTGCCAGCAGTGATACAGTCCCCGGGACAGACACTGAAGCTTTCTTT,CASSDTVPGTDTEAFF
TRBJ2-5,NA,NA,TRBV4-1,TGCGCCAGCAGCCAAGATGAGGCCTTGAGGGAGACCCAGTACTTC,CASSQDEALRETQYF
TRBJ1-5,NA,once,TRBV6-5,TGTGCCAGCAGTTACGGGAGGCACGGGAACAATCAGCCCCAGCATTTT,CASSYGRHGNNQPQHF
TRBJ2-3,NA,NA,TRBV12-5,TGTGCTAGTGGTTTGTACGCGGGGTTATTTACGGATACGCAGTATTTT,CASGLYAGLFTDTQYF
TRBJ2-5,TRBD1,NA,TRBV7-9,TGTGCCAGCAGCTTCCCGGGACAGGGTATGGGTGAGACCCAGTACTTC,CASSFPGQGMGETQYF
TRBJ1-2,TRBD1,NA,TRBV6-1,TGTGCCAGCAGTGAACAGGGGGCAAGGAATGGCTACACCTTC,CASSEQGARNGYTF
TRBJ2-7,NA,NA,TRBV5-6,TGTGCCAGCAGCTTCAGGGGTCTCTACGAGCAGTACTTC,CASSFRGLYEQYF
TRBJ1-2,NA,NA,TRBV15,TGTGCCACCAGCAGAGATCGGGGAGTCTATGGCTACACCTTC,CATSRDRGVYGYTF
TRBJ2-3,TRBD2,NA,TRBV9,TGTGCCAGCAGCGGAAGACTAGCTGGTACAGATACGCAGTATTTT,CASSGRLAGTDTQYF
TRBJ1-2,NA,NA,TRBV3-1/TRBV3-2,TGTGCCAGCAGCGCGGTGGCTCAGCCGACGCGTGGCTACACCTTC,CASSAVAQPTRGYTF